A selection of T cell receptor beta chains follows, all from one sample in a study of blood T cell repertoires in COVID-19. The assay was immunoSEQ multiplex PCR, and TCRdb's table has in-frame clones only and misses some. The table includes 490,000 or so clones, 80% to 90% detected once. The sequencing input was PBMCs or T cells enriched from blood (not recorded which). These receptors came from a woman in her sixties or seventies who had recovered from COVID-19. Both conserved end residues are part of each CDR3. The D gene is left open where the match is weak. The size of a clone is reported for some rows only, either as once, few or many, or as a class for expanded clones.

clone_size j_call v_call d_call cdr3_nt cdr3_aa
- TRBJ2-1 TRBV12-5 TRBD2 TGTGCTAGTGGTTTCTATCGGGGGGGCGAGGATGAGCAGTTCTTC CASGFYRGGEDEQFF
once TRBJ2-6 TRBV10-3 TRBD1 TGTGCCATCAGTATTCTGACAGGGTCTGGGGCCAACGTCCTGACTTTC CAISILTGSGANVLTF
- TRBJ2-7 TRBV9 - TGTGCCAGCAGCGAGGGGGGACAGAGCCCCTACGAGCAGTACTTC CASSEGGQSPYEQYF
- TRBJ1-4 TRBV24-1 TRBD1 TGTGCCACCAGTGATCCGGGACAGGGAGGTGAAAAACTGTTTTTT CATSDPGQGGEKLFF
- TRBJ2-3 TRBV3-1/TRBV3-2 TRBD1 TGTGCCAGCAGCCAAGATACGCCAGGGGGCTCCCGCACAGATACGCAGTATTTT CASSQDTPGGSRTDTQYF
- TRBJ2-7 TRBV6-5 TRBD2 TGTGCCAGCAGTTCCCTAGCGGGGCCCGGACACGAGCAGTACTTC CASSSLAGPGHEQYF
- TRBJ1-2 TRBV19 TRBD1 TGTGCCAGTAGTCTAGGGGACAGGGCATCTATTGGCTACACCTTC CASSLGDRASIGYTF
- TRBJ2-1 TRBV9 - TGTGCCAGCAGCTTTCAGACGGGGGTTGGATACAATGAGCAGTTCTTC CASSFQTGVGYNEQFF
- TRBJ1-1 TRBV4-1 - TGCGCCAGCAGCCGGGGGCGGCCAACTGAAGCTTTCTTT CASSRGRPTEAFF
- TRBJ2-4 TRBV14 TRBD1 TGTGCCAGCAGCCCCCGACAGGGGAAAGAGGAAAACATTCAGTACTTC CASSPRQGKEENIQYF
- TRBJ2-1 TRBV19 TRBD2 TGTGCCAGTAGTATTCAACTAGCGGGGGGGGTCAATGAGCAGTTCTTC CASSIQLAGGVNEQFF
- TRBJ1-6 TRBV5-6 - TGTGCCAGCAGCTTGGAGTCAGGGAGGCCATCCCTCCACTTT CASSLESGRPSLHF
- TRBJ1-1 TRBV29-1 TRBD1 TGCAGCGCTTGGGACAGGGGGCTTACTGAAGCTTTCTTT CSAWDRGLTEAFF
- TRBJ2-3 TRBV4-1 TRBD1 TGCGCCAGCAGCCAAACAGGGGGCCCAGATACGCAGTATTTT CASSQTGGPDTQYF
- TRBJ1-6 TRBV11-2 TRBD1 TGTGCCAGCAGCTCGGGGACAGGGCATTCACCCCTCCACTTT CASSSGTGHSPLHF
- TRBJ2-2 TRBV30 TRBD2 TGTGCCTGGGGGACTAGCGGGGTTAGCACCGGGGAGCTGTTTTTT CAWGTSGVSTGELFF
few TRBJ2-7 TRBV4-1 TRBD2 TGCGCCAGCAGCCAAGCCGGGACTAATGTGCAGTACTTC CASSQAGTNVQYF
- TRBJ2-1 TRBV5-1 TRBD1 TGCGCCAGCAGTGAGGGACAGAACAATGAGCAGTTCTTC CASSEGQNNEQFF
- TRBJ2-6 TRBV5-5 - TGTGCCAGCAGTCCCCCGGTTGGGGCCAACGTCCTGACTTTC CASSPPVGANVLTF
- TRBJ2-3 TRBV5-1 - TGCGCCAGCAGCTTGTCGGCGGGCACAGATACGCAGTATTTT CASSLSAGTDTQYF
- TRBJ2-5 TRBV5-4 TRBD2 TGTGCCAGCAGCTTGGGGGGGACTAGCAGAAAAGAGACCCAGTACTTC CASSLGGTSRKETQYF
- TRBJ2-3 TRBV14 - TGTGCCAGCAGCCTAAGAGCAGGGCTAGGCACAGATACGCAGTATTTT CASSLRAGLGTDTQYF
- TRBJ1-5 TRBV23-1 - TGCGCCAGCAGTCAGTACAGGCTAACCCAGCATTTT CASSQYRLTQHF
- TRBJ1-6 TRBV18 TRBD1 TGTGCCAGCTCGGTATCAGGACAGGGTGGTTCACCCCTCCACTTT CASSVSGQGGSPLHF
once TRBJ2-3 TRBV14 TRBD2 TGTGCCAGCAGCCGCGGACTAGCGGGGCGGGGCACAGATACGCAGTATTTT CASSRGLAGRGTDTQYF
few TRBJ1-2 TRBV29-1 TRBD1 TGCAGCGTTCCGGGACAGGGTGGCTACACCTTC CSVPGQGGYTF
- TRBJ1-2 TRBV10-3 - TGTGCCATCAGTGAGTCGAATCCTGGCAGGGGTAACTATGGCTACACCTTC CAISESNPGRGNYGYTF
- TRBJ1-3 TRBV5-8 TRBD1 TGTGCCAGCCGGACGACAGGGACGGGAAACACCATATATTTT CASRTTGTGNTIYF
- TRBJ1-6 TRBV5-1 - TGCGCCAGCAGCTTAGGGGGTGGTAATTCACCCCTCCACTTT CASSLGGGNSPLHF
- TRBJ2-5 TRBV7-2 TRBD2 TGTGCCAGCAGCTCACAAGGGCTAGCGGGGACACAGACCCAGTACTTC CASSSQGLAGTQTQYF
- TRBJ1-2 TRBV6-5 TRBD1 TGTGCCAGCAGGCGGACAGGGAGGGCCTATGGCTACACCTTC CASRRTGRAYGYTF
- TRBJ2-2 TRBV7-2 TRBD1 TGTGCCAGCAGCTTGCAGGGGGTCAAGTCCGGGGAGCTGTTTTTT CASSLQGVKSGELFF
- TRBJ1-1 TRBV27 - TGTGCCACCACAGGGATGAACACTGAAGCTTTCTTT CATTGMNTEAFF
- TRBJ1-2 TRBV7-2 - TGTGCCAGCAGAATTAACCGGGGACTTGGGGGCTACACCTTC CASRINRGLGGYTF
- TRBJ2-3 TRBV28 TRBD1 TGTGCCAGCAGTACACACAGGGGAACAGATACGCAGTATTTT CASSTHRGTDTQYF
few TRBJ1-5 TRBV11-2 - TGTGCCAGCAGCTTGGCCCCTGCTCAGCCCCAGCATTTT CASSLAPAQPQHF
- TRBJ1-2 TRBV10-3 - TGTGCCATCAGTGACCGGGGTGAATATGGCTACACCTTC CAISDRGEYGYTF
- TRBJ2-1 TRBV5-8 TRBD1 TGTGCCAGCAGACCCGACAGGGATGAGCAGTTCTTC CASRPDRDEQFF
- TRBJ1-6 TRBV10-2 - TGCGCCAGCAGTGAGCGCAGCTCCTATAATTCACCCCTCCACTTT CASSERSSYNSPLHF
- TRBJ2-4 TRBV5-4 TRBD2 TGTGCCAGCAGCCCACGGGGGGGCGAGCTACACATTCAGTACTTC CASSPRGGELHIQYF
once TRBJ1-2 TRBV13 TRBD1 TGTGCCAGCAGCTTACGGGGACAGGCCGGCTACACCTTC CASSLRGQAGYTF
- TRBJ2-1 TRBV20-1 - TGCAGTGCTAGTAGGGGGAATGAGCAGTTCTTC CSASRGNEQFF
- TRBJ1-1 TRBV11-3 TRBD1 TGTGCCAGCAGCTTAGAAGGAGAGACAGGGTTGAACACTGAAGCTTTCTTT CASSLEGETGLNTEAFF
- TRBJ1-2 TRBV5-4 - TGTGCCAGCAGCTTGGCGTCGGCCGCGGGGGGCTACACCTTC CASSLASAAGGYTF
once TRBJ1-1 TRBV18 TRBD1 TGTGCCAGCTCACTGCGACAGGGGGGGAACACTGAAGCTTTCTTT CASSLRQGGNTEAFF